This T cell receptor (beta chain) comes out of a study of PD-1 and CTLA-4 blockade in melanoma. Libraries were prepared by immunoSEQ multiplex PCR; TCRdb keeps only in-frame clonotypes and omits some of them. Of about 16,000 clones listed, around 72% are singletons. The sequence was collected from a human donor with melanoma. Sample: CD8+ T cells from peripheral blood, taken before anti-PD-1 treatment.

The CDR3 coding sequence is TGTGCCAGCAGTTACTCCCAGAGAACTAACTATGGCTACACCTTC. Protein product: CASSYSQRTNYGYTF. V gene TRBV6-5 combines with J gene TRBJ1-2, with no clear D. Germline CDR1 is MNHEY and CDR2 is SVGAGI. The CDR3 is 15 amino acids. The V gene lost 0 bases and the J gene lost 0 bases, with 8 bases spanning the gap.